This T cell receptor beta chain was captured by sequencing in a study of beta chain features in type 1 diabetes. Germline lookup yields CDR1 SEHNR and CDR2 FQNEAQ (reference sequence). The CDR3 is 15 amino acids. Trimming removed 2 bases at V and 1 base at J, with 10 bases between. The sequenced template was cDNA made from the entire isolated RNA. Libraries were prepared by immunoSEQ multiplex PCR; TCRdb keeps only in-frame clonotypes and omits some of them. In the table there are 130,000 or so clones, around 9% of which are singletons. Broader study findings: The study found moderately but significantly shorter TCRB CDR3s in all four CD4+ subsets of Type 1 diabetes patients.

This clone came up a few times. Its antigen remains unknown. The sequence came from a man aged 25-45 years with type 1 diabetes. Input material: central memory CD4+ T cells from blood. The chain combines TRBV7-9 with TRBJ2-3, with a weak D call TRBD2 (5 bases). The CDR3, as DNA: TGTGCCAGCAGCTTATTGAGTAGCGGCACAGATACGCAGTATTTT. Its translation: CASSLLSSGTDTQYF. The entire variable domain, with the rest obtained from reference TRBV7-9 and TRBJ2-3, is as follows: DTGVSQNPRHKITKRGQNVTFRCDPISEHNRLYWYRQTLGQGPEFLTYFQNEAQLEKSRLLSDRFSAERPKGSFSTLEIQRTEQGDSAMYLCASSLLSSGTDTQYFGPGTRLTVL.